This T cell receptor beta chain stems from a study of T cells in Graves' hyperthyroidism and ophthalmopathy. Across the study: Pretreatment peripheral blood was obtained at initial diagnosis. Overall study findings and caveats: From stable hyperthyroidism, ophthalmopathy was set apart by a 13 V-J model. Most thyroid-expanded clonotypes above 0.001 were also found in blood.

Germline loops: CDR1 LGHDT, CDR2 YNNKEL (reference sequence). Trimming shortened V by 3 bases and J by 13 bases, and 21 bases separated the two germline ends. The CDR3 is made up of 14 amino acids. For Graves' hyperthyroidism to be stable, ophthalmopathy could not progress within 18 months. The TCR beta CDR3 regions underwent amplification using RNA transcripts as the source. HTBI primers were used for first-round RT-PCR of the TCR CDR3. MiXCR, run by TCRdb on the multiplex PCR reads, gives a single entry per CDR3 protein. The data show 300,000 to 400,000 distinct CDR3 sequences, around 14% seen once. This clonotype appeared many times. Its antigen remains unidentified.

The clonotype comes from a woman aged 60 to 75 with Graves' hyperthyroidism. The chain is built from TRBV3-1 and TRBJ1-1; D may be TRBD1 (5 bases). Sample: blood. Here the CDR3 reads CASSHERGSVGNFF. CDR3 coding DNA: TGTGCCAGCAGCCACGAAAGGGGATCCGTGGGGAATTTCTTT. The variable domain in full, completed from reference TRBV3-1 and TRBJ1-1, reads DTAVSQTPKYLVTQMGNDKSIKCEQNLGHDTMYWYKQDSKKFLKIMFSYNNKELIINETVPNRFSPKSPDKAHLNLHINSLELGDSAVYFCASSHERGSVGNFFGQGTRLTVV.